This T cell receptor beta chain was captured by sequencing in a study of shared T cell receptors in the human thymus. The length of the CDR3 is 18 residues. Looked up from germline, CDR1 is LGHNA and CDR2 is YNFKEQ. The V segment lost 0 bases and the J segment 6 bases; nucleotides outside the gene matches: 14. Generated by immunoSEQ multiplex PCR, the TCRdb table keeps only in-frame clones and is missing some. Of hundreds of thousands of clones in the sample, 85% to 90% were seen once. This sample also appeared in a second study, on human thymus T cells. That paper states: Overlap was high between thymic repertoires from unrelated individuals, as reported in related research.

The sequence was collected from a boy younger than two with a congenital heart defect. Sequencing input: thymocytes. V is TRBV4-2 and J is TRBJ2-1; the match to TRBD2 covers 7 bases. The DNA of the CDR3 is TGTGCCAGCAGCCAAGATACGGGGAAACTAGCGTTGGGCAATGAGCAGTTCTTC. Amino acids: CASSQDTGKLALGNEQFF.